The 30 T cell receptor beta chains listed next were all sequenced from one sample in a study of blood T cell repertoires in COVID-19. TCRdb's copy holds only in-frame clones and misses some; the assay was immunoSEQ multiplex PCR. The repertoire consists of tens of thousands of clones, with 75% to 90% occurring once and the leading ten covering under 7%. The specimen sequenced was peripheral blood. Source of these receptors: a man in his 60s with active COVID-19.

This clone was detected only a few times. The chain joins TRBV12-3 or TRBV12-4 to TRBJ1-3; TRBD1 might be the D (5 bases). V gave up 5 bases and J gave up 4 bases, with 9 bases separating them. The CDR3 is made up of 13 amino acids. CDR3 residues: CASSQAGGNTIYF. The CDR3 DNA is TGTGCCAGCAGTCAGGCAGGGGGAAACACCATATATTTT.

The chain is built from TRBV5-1 and TRBJ1-2; D unresolved. Trimming took 0 bases from V and 3 from J, leaving 6 bases between them. The germline gives CDR1 SGHRS, CDR2 YFSETQ. This CDR3 has 13 residues. CDR3: CASSLAQYYGYTF. As DNA, the CDR3 is TGCGCCAGCAGCTTGGCACAGTACTATGGCTACACCTTC.

V usage is TRBV30 and J usage is TRBJ2-7; 7 nucleotides agree with TRBD1. V shed 5 bases, J shed 6 bases, and the junction held 10 bases outside the gene matches. The CDR3 is 13 amino acids. Germline CDR1 reads GTSNPN; CDR2 reads SVGIG (reference sequence). The CDR3 loop is CAWDRDPGSEQYF. CDR3 DNA sequence: TGTGCCTGGGACAGGGACCCGGGATCCGAGCAGTACTTC.

This clone was picked up one time. V gene TRBV5-1 combines with J gene TRBJ1-2, with TRBD1 matching 11 bases. Germline loops: CDR1 SGHRS, CDR2 YFSETQ. Trimming at V came to 4 bases and at J to 4 bases, leaving 9 bases not matched to a gene. This CDR3 spans 16 amino acids. CDR3 nucleotide sequence: TGCGCCAGCAGCCATGGACAGGGGGCGATTATCTATGGCTACACCTTC. Translated, it gives CASSHGQGAIIYGYTF.

This chain uses TRBV5-1 with TRBJ1-2, with 11 bases that match TRBD1. V shed 3 bases and J 8 bases; nucleotides not matched to a gene: 6. This CDR3 is 14 amino acids long. Germline V CDR1 and CDR2: SGHRS, YFSETQ. This CDR3 reads CASSWTGGGEGYTF. DNA for the CDR3: TGCGCCAGCAGCTGGACAGGGGGCGGCGAGGGCTACACCTTC.

The chain has TRBV27 and TRBJ1-1; the match to TRBD1 covers 9 bases. This CDR3 has 15 amino acids. The trim removed 5 bases at V and 1 base at J, leaving 5 bases unmatched. Germline V gives CDR1 MNHEY, CDR2 SMNVEV (reference sequence). The chain's CDR3 is CASSLHRGQNTEAFF. The CDR3 DNA sequence: TGTGCCAGCAGTCTACACAGGGGGCAGAACACTGAAGCTTTCTTT.

The chain links TRBV7-9 to TRBJ2-1; 11 bases line up with TRBD2. The ends lost 6 bases at V and 6 bases at J; junction bases unmatched: 7. Germline V lookup: CDR1 SEHNR, CDR2 FQNEAQ (reference sequence). This CDR3 is 15 amino acids long. The CDR3 DNA reads TGTGCCAGCAGAATACCGGGACTAGCGGCCAATGAGCAGTTCTTC. It is translated as CASRIPGLAANEQFF.

The chain links TRBV5-1 to TRBJ1-4; 12 nucleotides align to TRBD1. The V gene end was trimmed by 5 bases and the J gene end by 5 bases; junction bases not matched to a gene: 7. CDR1 and CDR2 from the germline V gene are SGHRS and YFSETQ. CDR3 length: 16 amino acids. The CDR3: CASRRGDRGQNEKLFF. CDR3 DNA: TGCGCCAGCAGGAGGGGGGACAGGGGGCAGAATGAAAAACTGTTTTTT.

The rearrangement uses TRBV5-6 and TRBJ2-2, with D hard to call. The CDR3 sequence is 16 residues long. With 0 bases removed from V and 0 bases from J, the gap between germline ends came to 9 bases. The germline V gene encodes CDR1 SGHDT and CDR2 YYEEEE. Here the CDR3 reads CASSLAAVSNTGELFF. The DNA of the CDR3 is TGTGCCAGCAGCTTGGCGGCGGTGTCGAACACCGGGGAGCTGTTTTTT.

There are a few counts of this clone. The V and J genes are TRBV4-1 and TRBJ2-2, with a tentative D call TRBD1 (6 bases). The CDR3 runs 20 residues. Trimming took off 1 base at V and 0 bases at J, with 21 bases between the two ends. Germline assignment: CDR1 MGHRA and CDR2 YSYEKL. CDR3 loop: CASSQVFPSLGTTNTGELFF. CDR3 DNA: TGCGCCAGCAGCCAAGTTTTCCCCTCTCTAGGGACAACGAACACCGGGGAGCTGTTTTTT.

The CDR3 region is CASSARTGYNEQFF. CDR3 DNA sequence: TGTGCCAGCAGCGCCCGGACAGGGTACAATGAGCAGTTCTTC. The chain has TRBV3-1 (or the pseudogene TRBV3-2) and TRBJ2-1; 8 bases are a match to TRBD1. This CDR3 is built from 14 residues. Unmatched junction bases numbered 4, after V lost 5 bases and J lost 4 bases. Germline V gives CDR1 LGHDT, CDR2 YNNKEL (reference sequence).

V and J are TRBV27 and TRBJ1-2; no firm D call. Germline CDR1 reads MNHEY; CDR2 reads SMNVEV (reference sequence). V shed 6 bases and J shed 3 bases, with 26 bases lying between them. The CDR3 covers 18 residues. In DNA form, the CDR3 reads TGTGCCAGCAGGTATCGGGGAGAGCAAGGGTTATCGGACTATGGCTACACCTTC. It is translated as CASRYRGEQGLSDYGYTF.

The chain recombines TRBV2 with TRBJ2-1, with 13 nucleotides matching TRBD2. V shed 5 bases and J 7 bases; nucleotides not matched to a gene: 2. The CDR3 contains 14 residues. Germline CDR1 reads SNHLY; CDR2 reads FYNNEI. DNA of the CDR3: TGTGCCAGCAGTTCACTAGCGGGGGGGAATGAGCAGTTCTTC. It specifies CASSSLAGGNEQFF.

The chain combines TRBV9 with TRBJ1-1; the match to TRBD1 covers 10 bases. Per the germline V gene, CDR1 is SGDLS and CDR2 is YYNGEE. The V segment lost 3 bases and the J segment 4 bases; nucleotides outside the gene matches: 15. The CDR3 spans 18 residues. CDR3 DNA: TGTGCCAGCAGCGGTACCAGACAGGGGGCGGGAGAGAGCACTGAAGCTTTCTTT. It codes for CASSGTRQGAGESTEAFF.

V gene TRBV6-1 combines with J gene TRBJ2-5; 8 nucleotides match TRBD1. V gave up 1 base and J gave up 3 bases; unmatched junction bases: 19. Looked up from germline, CDR1 is MNHNS and CDR2 is SASEGT. The CDR3 runs 20 residues. This CDR3 reads CASSEGRRGFTRQGKETQYF. The CDR3 bases are TGTGCCAGCAGTGAAGGGCGACGGGGGTTTACTCGACAGGGGAAAGAGACCCAGTACTTC.

The V and J genes are TRBV28 and TRBJ1-5; a weak D match, TRBD1 (5 bases). CDR3 length: 15 residues. Germline V gene data show CDR1 as MDHEN and CDR2 as SYDVKM. Trimming stripped 6 bases from V and 4 bases from J, with 16 bases between. CDR3: CASSQAGAANQPQHF. The DNA of the CDR3 is TGTGCCAGCAGCCAAGCTGGGGCGGCTAATCAGCCCCAGCATTTT.

CDR3 amino acids: CASSPGQGRSEAFF. For the CDR3, the DNA is TGTGCCAGCAGCCCTGGACAGGGGCGTTCTGAAGCTTTCTTT. The rearrangement joins TRBV5-4 to TRBJ1-1; 9 bases are a match to TRBD1. The CDR3 spans 14 residues. Germline values: CDR1 SGHNT, CDR2 YYREEE (reference sequence). Losses at the gene ends were 4 bases for V and 6 bases for J; bases not matched to a gene: 7.

The chain is built from TRBV12-3 or TRBV12-4 and TRBJ2-3, with D possibly being TRBD2 (6 bases). V was cut by 3 bases and J by 8 bases, with 6 bases left in between. The CDR3 contains 11 residues. CDR3 loop: CASSLGGTQYF. The CDR3 coding sequence is TGTGCCAGCAGTTTGGGAGGTACGCAGTATTTT.

The chain has TRBV7-2 and TRBJ2-7; TRBD2 agrees at 8 bases. The CDR3 spans 14 residues. The trim removed 4 bases at V and 3 bases at J, leaving 5 bases unmatched. From germline, CDR1 is SGHTA and CDR2 FQGNSA. The CDR3 nucleotides read TGTGCCAGCAGCTCGAGCGGGGGACGCTACGAGCAGTACTTC. Protein: CASSSSGGRYEQYF.

In DNA, the CDR3 is TGTGCCAGCAGCTTAGTAGCGGGGGCTTACAATGAGCAGTTCTTC. Translated, it gives CASSLVAGAYNEQFF. J is TRBJ2-1 and V is TRBV7-2; 9 positions agree with TRBD2. The CDR3 contains 15 residues. Germline trimming cut 1 base from V and 4 bases from J; bases unmatched to any gene: 2. Per germline, CDR1 SGHTA and CDR2 FQGNSA.

The rearrangement links TRBV19 to TRBJ1-2, with unresolved D. Germline loops: CDR1 LNHDA, CDR2 SQIVND (reference sequence). V was cut by 5 bases and J by 0 bases, with 13 bases left in between. This CDR3 has 15 amino acids. The CDR3 sequence: CASSLSPGTNYGYTF. The CDR3 DNA reads TGTGCCAGTAGTTTATCCCCGGGGACTAACTATGGCTACACCTTC.

J is TRBJ2-7 and V is TRBV6-5, with 11 bases identical to TRBD2. Per germline, CDR1 MNHEY and CDR2 SVGAGI. The CDR3 is 15 residues long. J lost 2 bases, V lost 5 bases, and 5 bases had no gene match. In nucleotides, the CDR3 is TGTGCCAGCAGTCCTGTAGCGGGGGGGACCTACGAGCAGTACTTC. Residues: CASSPVAGGTYEQYF.

This rearrangement joins TRBV12-5 to TRBJ2-1; no firm D call. The V gene's germline CDR1 is LGHNT and CDR2 FRNRAP. V lost 3 bases, J lost 5 bases, and 2 bases lay in between. This CDR3 region has 11 residues. DNA for the CDR3: TGTGCTAGTGGTTTTAACAATGAGCAGTTCTTC. Protein: CASGFNNEQFF. The whole variable domain, remainder taken from reference TRBV12-5 and TRBJ2-1, is DARVTQTPRHKVTEMGQEVTMRCQPILGHNTVFWYRQTMMQGLELLAYFRNRAPLDDSGMPKDRFSAEMPDATLATLKIQPSEPRDSAVYFCASGFNNEQFFGPGTRLTVL.

The chain combines TRBV10-2 with TRBJ2-7, with 8 nucleotides matching TRBD1. Per the germline V gene, CDR1 is WSHSY and CDR2 is SAAADI. J lost 4 bases, V lost 4 bases, and 9 bases had no gene match. The CDR3 totals 15 residues. The CDR3 protein is CASSGGTGNVYEQYF. CDR3 nucleotide sequence: TGCGCCAGCAGTGGGGGGACAGGTAACGTTTACGAGCAGTACTTC.

In its sample, this clone is medium-sized. The gene calls are TRBV5-1 and TRBJ1-1, with D unclear. The CDR3 is 14 amino acids. CDR1 SGHRS and CDR2 YFSETQ come from the germline V gene. The V gene lost 7 bases and the J gene lost 4 bases, with 17 bases spanning the gap. CDR3 amino acids: CASEFGPPGTEAFF. The CDR3 DNA is TGCGCCAGCGAATTTGGCCCCCCGGGCACTGAAGCTTTCTTT.

The V call is TRBV19, the J call TRBJ2-2; D is perhaps TRBD1 (7 bases). V gave up 5 bases and J gave up 3 bases, with 16 bases separating them. CDR1 is LNHDA, CDR2 SQIVND, per germline (reference sequence). This CDR3 contains 16 residues. In DNA, the CDR3 is TGTGCCAGTAGTTCGTGGGGCAGGGGGGACACCGGGGAGCTGTTTTTT. It translates to CASSSWGRGDTGELFF.

This clone was detected only once. The chain combines TRBV18 with TRBJ2-5; D may be TRBD2 (6 bases). Germline lookup yields CDR1 KGHSH and CDR2 LQKENI. Trimming took 0 bases from V and 5 from J, leaving 13 bases between them. The CDR3 is made up of 15 amino acids. The CDR3 protein is CASSPPMGGLETQYF. The CDR3 DNA is TGTGCCAGCTCACCACCGATGGGGGGTCTCGAGACCCAGTACTTC. The full variable domain, completed using reference TRBV18 and TRBJ2-5, is NAGVMQNPRHLVRRRGQEARLRCSPMKGHSHVYWYRQLPEEGLKFMVYLQKENIIDESGMPKERFSAEFPKEGPSILRIQQVVRGDSAAYFCASSPPMGGLETQYFGPGTRLLVL.

This clone was counted between two and nine times. The V and J genes are TRBV4-2 and TRBJ2-7, with unresolved D. V gave up 2 bases and J gave up 3 bases, with 5 bases separating them. This CDR3 comprises 12 residues. Germline V gene lookup returns CDR1 LGHNA and CDR2 YNFKEQ. CDR3 DNA: TGTGCCAGCAGCCAAACCGGCTACGAGCAGTACTTC. As protein: CASSQTGYEQYF.

The chain couples TRBV5-1 to TRBJ2-3; a weak D match, TRBD2 (6 bases). CDR1 is SGHRS and CDR2 is YFSETQ in the germline V gene. The CDR3 is 16 residues long. V was pared by 4 bases and J by 5 bases, with 20 bases between. The CDR3: CASSHPGVGGEDTQYF. The CDR3 DNA reads TGCGCCAGCAGCCACCCGGGGGTGGGGGGAGAAGATACGCAGTATTTT.

This rearrangement joins TRBV7-6 to TRBJ1-3, with D uncertain. V was clipped by 6 bases and J by 4 bases, with 7 bases between them. The germline CDR1 and CDR2 sequences are SGHVS and FNYEAQ. The CDR3 spans 12 residues. CDR3 coding DNA: TGTGCCAGCAGTCAGTCAGGAAACACCATATATTTT. Protein sequence: CASSQSGNTIYF.